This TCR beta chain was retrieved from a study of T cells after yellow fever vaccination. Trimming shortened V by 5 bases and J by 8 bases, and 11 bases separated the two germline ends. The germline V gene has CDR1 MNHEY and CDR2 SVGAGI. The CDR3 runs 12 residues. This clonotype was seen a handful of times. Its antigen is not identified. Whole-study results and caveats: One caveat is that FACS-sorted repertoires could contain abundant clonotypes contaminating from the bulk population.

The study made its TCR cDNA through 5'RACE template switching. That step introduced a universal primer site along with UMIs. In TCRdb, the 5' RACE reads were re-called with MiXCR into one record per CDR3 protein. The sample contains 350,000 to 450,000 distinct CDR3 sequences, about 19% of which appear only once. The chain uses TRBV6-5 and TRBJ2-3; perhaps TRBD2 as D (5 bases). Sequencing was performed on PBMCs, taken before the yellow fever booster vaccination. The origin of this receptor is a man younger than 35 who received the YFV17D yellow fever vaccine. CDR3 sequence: CASSPSRGTQYF. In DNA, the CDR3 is TGTGCCAGCAGTCCATCACGGGGTACGCAGTATTTT.